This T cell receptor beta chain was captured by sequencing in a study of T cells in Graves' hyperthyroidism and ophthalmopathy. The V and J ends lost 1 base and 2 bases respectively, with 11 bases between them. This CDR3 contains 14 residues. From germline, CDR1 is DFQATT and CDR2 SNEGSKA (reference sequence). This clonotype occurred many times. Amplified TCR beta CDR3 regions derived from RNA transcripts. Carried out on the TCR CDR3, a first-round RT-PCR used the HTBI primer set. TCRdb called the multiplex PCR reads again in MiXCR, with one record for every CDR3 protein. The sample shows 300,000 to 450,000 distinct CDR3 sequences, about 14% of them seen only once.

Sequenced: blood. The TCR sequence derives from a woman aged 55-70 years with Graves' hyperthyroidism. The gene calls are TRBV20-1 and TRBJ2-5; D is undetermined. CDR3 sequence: CSARGFDTQETQYF. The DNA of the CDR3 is TGCAGTGCTAGAGGGTTTGACACACAAGAGACCCAGTACTTC.